These T cell receptor beta chains were read from a single sample in a study of blood T cell repertoires in COVID-19. Assay: immunoSEQ multiplex PCR; the TCRdb copy retains only in-frame clones and omits some. The data contain a few hundred thousand clones, more than 80% of them singletons. Sequenced input: PBMCs or T cells enriched from blood (not recorded which). Receptors originate from a woman under 30 in a cohort exposed to, infected with or recovered from COVID-19 (not recorded which). The CDR3 runs from the conserved cysteine through the conserved F or W. The order of the fields is clone size, V gene, D gene, J gene, CDR3 DNA, CDR3 protein. D genes are given only for firm matches. Size is omitted from some rows. Given values are once, few, many or a class for expanded clones.

abundance: -
v_gene: TRBV24-1
d_gene: TRBD1
j_gene: TRBJ2-7
CDR3nt: TGTGCCACCAGTGATGGCCCGACAGGGATTGGGCAGTACTTC
CDR3aa: CATSDGPTGIGQYF

abundance: -
v_gene: TRBV5-1
d_gene: -
j_gene: TRBJ1-3
CDR3nt: TGCGCCAGCAGCGCGACAGCCTACTCTGGAAACACCATATATTTT
CDR3aa: CASSATAYSGNTIYF

abundance: -
v_gene: TRBV5-6
d_gene: TRBD2
j_gene: TRBJ2-7
CDR3nt: TGTGCCAGCAGCTTCACTAGCGGGGGAAGCTCCTACGAGCAGTACTTC
CDR3aa: CASSFTSGGSSYEQYF

abundance: -
v_gene: TRBV6-1
d_gene: TRBD1
j_gene: TRBJ2-1
CDR3nt: TGTGCCAGCAGTGAAGCGCGACAGGGGGTGCACAATGAGCAGTTCTTC
CDR3aa: CASSEARQGVHNEQFF

abundance: few
v_gene: TRBV6-1
d_gene: TRBD1
j_gene: TRBJ1-1
CDR3nt: TGTGCCAGCAGTGAATTGCCCGGGACAGGGGCCACTGAAGCTTTCTTT
CDR3aa: CASSELPGTGATEAFF

abundance: -
v_gene: TRBV6-2/TRBV6-3
d_gene: TRBD2
j_gene: TRBJ2-3
CDR3nt: TGTGCCAGCAGTTACCCGGGACTAGCGGGAAGCACAGATACGCAGTATTTT
CDR3aa: CASSYPGLAGSTDTQYF

abundance: once
v_gene: TRBV2
d_gene: -
j_gene: TRBJ2-1
CDR3nt: TGTGCCAGCAGTGTGGCGGACAAGGTGGTCTTC
CDR3aa: CASSVADKVVF

abundance: -
v_gene: TRBV2
d_gene: TRBD1
j_gene: TRBJ1-6
CDR3nt: TGTGCCAGCAGTAAGACAGGGTCCAATTCACCCCTCCACTTT
CDR3aa: CASSKTGSNSPLHF

abundance: few
v_gene: TRBV11-2
d_gene: -
j_gene: TRBJ1-5
CDR3nt: TGTGCCAGCAGCCGAAACTCCGGGGGCAATCAGCCCCAGCATTTT
CDR3aa: CASSRNSGGNQPQHF

abundance: -
v_gene: TRBV27
d_gene: -
j_gene: TRBJ1-1
CDR3nt: TGTGCCAGCAGTTTAAGGGGCAGGAACACTGAAGCTTTCTTT
CDR3aa: CASSLRGRNTEAFF

abundance: -
v_gene: TRBV10-1
d_gene: TRBD2
j_gene: TRBJ2-2
CDR3nt: TGCGCCAGCAGTGACCCGGGACTAGCGGGGGGTAACGGGGAGCTGTTTTTT
CDR3aa: CASSDPGLAGGNGELFF

abundance: -
v_gene: TRBV13
d_gene: -
j_gene: TRBJ2-2
CDR3nt: TGTGCCAGCAGCTTTCAGGGGTTCGGCGGCACCGGGGAGCTGTTTTTT
CDR3aa: CASSFQGFGGTGELFF

abundance: -
v_gene: TRBV29-1
d_gene: -
j_gene: TRBJ1-4
CDR3nt: TGCAGCGCCCGAGTTGGTTCGACTAATGAAAAACTGTTTTTT
CDR3aa: CSARVGSTNEKLFF

abundance: -
v_gene: TRBV11-2
d_gene: -
j_gene: TRBJ2-2
CDR3nt: TGTGCCAGCATCCGCGGGGCGACCGGGGAGCTGTTTTTT
CDR3aa: CASIRGATGELFF

abundance: -
v_gene: TRBV7-5
d_gene: -
j_gene: TRBJ1-2
CDR3nt: TGTGCCAGAAGCAAGAGCAGGGCGCTCCACCAGAACTATGGCTACACCTTC
CDR3aa: CARSKSRALHQNYGYTF

abundance: -
v_gene: TRBV15
d_gene: -
j_gene: TRBJ2-3
CDR3nt: TGTGCCACCAGCAGTACAGGGTCAGATACGCAGTATTTT
CDR3aa: CATSSTGSDTQYF

abundance: -
v_gene: TRBV6-4
d_gene: -
j_gene: TRBJ2-1
CDR3nt: TGTGCCAGCAGTGCAGGCGAATACAATGAGCAGTTCTTC
CDR3aa: CASSAGEYNEQFF

abundance: -
v_gene: TRBV11-2
d_gene: -
j_gene: TRBJ2-1
CDR3nt: TGTGCCAGCAGCCCGGGGTTGGTCCGTGAGCAGTTCTTC
CDR3aa: CASSPGLVREQFF

abundance: -
v_gene: TRBV5-1
d_gene: -
j_gene: TRBJ2-3
CDR3nt: TGCGCCAGCAGCCCCGGAACAGCCTTCACAGATACGCAGTATTTT
CDR3aa: CASSPGTAFTDTQYF

abundance: -
v_gene: TRBV6-2/TRBV6-3
d_gene: -
j_gene: TRBJ2-7
CDR3nt: TGTGCCAGCAGTTACGTTGGGAGAGACGAGCAGTACTTC
CDR3aa: CASSYVGRDEQYF

abundance: once
v_gene: TRBV25-1
d_gene: TRBD1
j_gene: TRBJ1-2
CDR3nt: TGTGCCAGCAGTGCAAGGACAGGGGATGGCTACACCTTC
CDR3aa: CASSARTGDGYTF

abundance: -
v_gene: TRBV21-1
d_gene: -
j_gene: TRBJ2-7
CDR3nt: TGTGCCAGCAAGTGGACGGGGAGCTCCTACGAGCAGTACTTC
CDR3aa: CASKWTGSSYEQYF

abundance: once
v_gene: TRBV12-2
d_gene: -
j_gene: TRBJ2-7
CDR3nt: TGTGCAAGTCGCACCCGGGACAGCAAAACCTACGAGCAGTACTTC
CDR3aa: CASRTRDSKTYEQYF

abundance: -
v_gene: TRBV7-9
d_gene: -
j_gene: TRBJ2-1
CDR3nt: TGTGCCAGCAGCTTCGTGGGGAGCTACAATGAGCAGTTCTTC
CDR3aa: CASSFVGSYNEQFF

abundance: -
v_gene: TRBV6-5
d_gene: -
j_gene: TRBJ1-2
CDR3nt: TGTGCCAGCAGTTATGGGGGGAGCCATGGCTACACCTTC
CDR3aa: CASSYGGSHGYTF

abundance: -
v_gene: TRBV13
d_gene: -
j_gene: TRBJ1-2
CDR3nt: TGTGCCAGCAGCCTACAGGCCCTAAAGGTCTATGGCTACACCTTC
CDR3aa: CASSLQALKVYGYTF

abundance: -
v_gene: TRBV2
d_gene: -
j_gene: TRBJ1-2
CDR3nt: TGTGCCAGCAGTGAAGGGGGGGGCTATGGCTACACCTTC
CDR3aa: CASSEGGGYGYTF

abundance: -
v_gene: TRBV19
d_gene: -
j_gene: TRBJ2-2
CDR3nt: TGTGCCAGTACGAGAGAACACACCGGGGAGCTGTTTTTT
CDR3aa: CASTREHTGELFF

abundance: -
v_gene: TRBV11-3
d_gene: -
j_gene: TRBJ2-2
CDR3nt: TGTGCCAGCAGCTTAGCAGGGGTAACCGGGGAGCTGTTTTTT
CDR3aa: CASSLAGVTGELFF

abundance: -
v_gene: TRBV15
d_gene: -
j_gene: TRBJ1-1
CDR3nt: TGTGCCACCAGCAGAAACAGGGAGAACACTGAAGCTTTCTTT
CDR3aa: CATSRNRENTEAFF

abundance: -
v_gene: TRBV28
d_gene: -
j_gene: TRBJ1-5
CDR3nt: TGTGCCAGCAGTTTAGGGGGCAGGAACAATCAGCCCCAGCATTTT
CDR3aa: CASSLGGRNNQPQHF

abundance: -
v_gene: TRBV19
d_gene: TRBD2
j_gene: TRBJ2-1
CDR3nt: TGTGCCAGTAGTAATCAAGCGGGGGGGCCATACAATGAGCAGTTCTTC
CDR3aa: CASSNQAGGPYNEQFF

abundance: -
v_gene: TRBV3-1/TRBV3-2
d_gene: TRBD2
j_gene: TRBJ2-5
CDR3nt: TGTGCCAGCAGCCTCGGACTAGCGGGGGAGACCCAGTACTTC
CDR3aa: CASSLGLAGETQYF

abundance: -
v_gene: TRBV4-1
d_gene: TRBD2
j_gene: TRBJ2-7
CDR3nt: TGCGCCAGCAGCCAAGATCCTCGTTCCTTTAGCGGGAGGGCCTACGAGCAGTACTTC
CDR3aa: CASSQDPRSFSGRAYEQYF

abundance: -
v_gene: TRBV5-6
d_gene: TRBD1
j_gene: TRBJ1-2
CDR3nt: TGTGCCAGCAGCACAGGGGCGGATATAGGTGGCTACACCTTC
CDR3aa: CASSTGADIGGYTF

abundance: -
v_gene: TRBV28
d_gene: -
j_gene: TRBJ1-1
CDR3nt: TGTGCCAGCAGGGACAGATTTGAAGCTTTCTTT
CDR3aa: CASRDRFEAFF

abundance: once
v_gene: TRBV28
d_gene: -
j_gene: TRBJ2-2
CDR3nt: TGTGCCAGCGGCTCAGGTGCGAACACCGGGGAGCTGTTTTTT
CDR3aa: CASGSGANTGELFF

abundance: -
v_gene: TRBV27
d_gene: -
j_gene: TRBJ1-2
CDR3nt: TGTGCCAGCAGTCCCACCCCACGAGTCAACTATGGCTACACCTTC
CDR3aa: CASSPTPRVNYGYTF

abundance: -
v_gene: TRBV7-3
d_gene: -
j_gene: TRBJ1-2
CDR3nt: TGTGCCAGCAGCCCCCAGGGAGGGCTTGAAGGCTACACCTTC
CDR3aa: CASSPQGGLEGYTF

abundance: -
v_gene: TRBV7-9
d_gene: -
j_gene: TRBJ1-3
CDR3nt: TGTGCCAGCAGCTTAGCTGGGACATACTCTGGAAACACCATATATTTT
CDR3aa: CASSLAGTYSGNTIYF

abundance: -
v_gene: TRBV24-1
d_gene: -
j_gene: TRBJ2-6
CDR3nt: TGTGCCACCAGTGGTAAGGAGGCCGCGGCTTCTGGGGCCAACGTCCTGACTTTC
CDR3aa: CATSGKEAAASGANVLTF

abundance: -
v_gene: TRBV29-1
d_gene: -
j_gene: TRBJ1-4
CDR3nt: TGCAGCGTTGTTCAGGACACTCGGGGGGAAAAACTGTTTTTT
CDR3aa: CSVVQDTRGEKLFF

abundance: -
v_gene: TRBV3-1/TRBV3-2
d_gene: -
j_gene: TRBJ1-5
CDR3nt: TGTGCCAGCAGCCAAGACACCACAGGCAATCAGCCCCAGCATTTT
CDR3aa: CASSQDTTGNQPQHF

abundance: -
v_gene: TRBV30
d_gene: TRBD2
j_gene: TRBJ2-3
CDR3nt: TGTGCCTGGAGTGGTCCCTCTAGCGGGAGCACAGATACGCAGTATTTT
CDR3aa: CAWSGPSSGSTDTQYF

abundance: -
v_gene: TRBV6-1
d_gene: TRBD1
j_gene: TRBJ1-5
CDR3nt: TGTGCCAGCAGCTCCGGACAGGCGAATCAGCCCCAGCATTTT
CDR3aa: CASSSGQANQPQHF

abundance: once
v_gene: TRBV27
d_gene: TRBD2
j_gene: TRBJ2-3
CDR3nt: TGTGCCAGCAGTCCACCCGGGACTAGCGGGGGGGCGAAAGATACGCAGTATTTT
CDR3aa: CASSPPGTSGGAKDTQYF

abundance: -
v_gene: TRBV19
d_gene: -
j_gene: TRBJ2-7
CDR3nt: TGTGCCAGTAGTATTGGAGGGTTTTCCTACGAGCAGTACTTC
CDR3aa: CASSIGGFSYEQYF

abundance: -
v_gene: TRBV11-2
d_gene: -
j_gene: TRBJ2-3
CDR3nt: TGTGCCAGCAGCCACCGAGGGAGTTCGGTAGATACGCAGTATTTT
CDR3aa: CASSHRGSSVDTQYF

abundance: -
v_gene: TRBV6-5
d_gene: -
j_gene: TRBJ1-1
CDR3nt: TGTGCCAGCAGACCGCCTCAGGGGTGGACTGAAGCTTTCTTT
CDR3aa: CASRPPQGWTEAFF

abundance: -
v_gene: TRBV28
d_gene: -
j_gene: TRBJ1-3
CDR3nt: TGTGCCAGCAGTTTATGGACAGCCTCTGGAAACACCATATATTTT
CDR3aa: CASSLWTASGNTIYF

abundance: -
v_gene: TRBV24-1
d_gene: -
j_gene: TRBJ2-2
CDR3nt: TGTGCCACCAGTGATTCCACGGGTGGTTCAGCTCGCACCGGGGAGCTGTTTTTT
CDR3aa: CATSDSTGGSARTGELFF

abundance: -
v_gene: TRBV19
d_gene: -
j_gene: TRBJ1-1
CDR3nt: TGTGCCAGTAGTATCTTCTCTACCGAAGTTACTGAAGCTTTCTTT
CDR3aa: CASSIFSTEVTEAFF

abundance: -
v_gene: TRBV24-1
d_gene: -
j_gene: TRBJ2-2
CDR3nt: TGTGCCACCATACAGGGTCAGACCGGGGAGCTGTTTTTT
CDR3aa: CATIQGQTGELFF